This is a list of T cell receptor beta chains from one sample in a study of blood T cell repertoires in COVID-19. Profiled with immunoSEQ multiplex PCR; TCRdb holds only in-frame clones, not every one. The profile covers about 260,000 clones, with around 80% appearing a single time and roughly 4% taken by the ten largest. Sequenced: PBMCs or T cells enriched from blood (not recorded which). These TCRs come from a man aged 25-40 years with acute COVID-19. The CDR3 runs from the conserved cysteine through the conserved F or W. A D gene is named only where the DNA matches it firmly. Rows may omit the clone size; those that give it use once, few, many or a size class.

v_gene: TRBV7-6
d_gene: -
abundance: -
j_gene: TRBJ2-3
CDR3aa: CASSGSSVGADTQYF
CDR3nt: TGTGCCAGCAGCGGCTCTAGCGTGGGTGCAGATACGCAGTATTTT

v_gene: TRBV3-1/TRBV3-2
d_gene: -
abundance: -
j_gene: TRBJ2-5
CDR3aa: CASSLGGGTQYF
CDR3nt: TGTGCCAGCAGCCTTGGGGGCGGGACCCAGTACTTC

v_gene: TRBV2
d_gene: TRBD1
abundance: many
j_gene: TRBJ1-5
CDR3aa: CASSGTGQRPQHF
CDR3nt: TGTGCCAGCAGTGGGACGGGACAGCGGCCCCAGCATTTT

v_gene: TRBV15
d_gene: -
abundance: few
j_gene: TRBJ1-6
CDR3aa: CATSSGAVYDSPLHF
CDR3nt: TGTGCCACCAGCAGTGGGGCAGTATATGATTCACCCCTCCACTTT

v_gene: TRBV30
d_gene: -
abundance: -
j_gene: TRBJ1-6
CDR3aa: CAWMAGVNSPLHF
CDR3nt: TGTGCCTGGATGGCAGGGGTTAATTCACCCCTCCACTTT

v_gene: TRBV3-1/TRBV3-2
d_gene: TRBD2
abundance: -
j_gene: TRBJ2-3
CDR3aa: CASSQQWLAGDTDTQYF
CDR3nt: TGTGCCAGCAGCCAACAATGGCTAGCGGGGGACACAGATACGCAGTATTTT

v_gene: TRBV5-6
d_gene: -
abundance: -
j_gene: TRBJ1-6
CDR3aa: CASSWTSEGNSPLHF
CDR3nt: TGTGCCAGCAGCTGGACTTCGGAGGGGAATTCACCCCTCCACTTT

v_gene: TRBV4-2
d_gene: TRBD2
abundance: -
j_gene: TRBJ2-3
CDR3aa: CASSQDHRLAARPSTDTQYF
CDR3nt: TGTGCCAGCAGCCAAGACCATCGGCTAGCGGCCCGCCCTAGCACAGATACGCAGTATTTT

v_gene: TRBV11-3
d_gene: -
abundance: -
j_gene: TRBJ1-1
CDR3aa: CASSLVSGKNTEAFF
CDR3nt: TGTGCCAGCAGCTTAGTATCCGGGAAGAACACTGAAGCTTTCTTT

v_gene: TRBV7-6
d_gene: TRBD1
abundance: once
j_gene: TRBJ2-6
CDR3aa: CASSLGQGAGANVLTF
CDR3nt: TGTGCCAGCAGCTTAGGACAGGGGGCCGGGGCCAACGTCCTGACTTTC

v_gene: TRBV13
d_gene: -
abundance: -
j_gene: TRBJ1-3
CDR3aa: CASSKAGERSGNTIYF
CDR3nt: TGTGCCAGCTCCAAGGCGGGGGAACGCTCTGGAAACACCATATATTTT

v_gene: TRBV28
d_gene: TRBD1
abundance: -
j_gene: TRBJ1-1
CDR3aa: CASSGLSGQGFLRTEAFF
CDR3nt: TGTGCCAGCAGTGGACTATCCGGACAGGGTTTTTTGAGGACTGAAGCTTTCTTT

v_gene: TRBV28
d_gene: -
abundance: -
j_gene: TRBJ1-1
CDR3aa: CASSLFRGNTEAFF
CDR3nt: TGTGCCAGCAGTTTATTCAGGGGGAACACTGAAGCTTTCTTT

v_gene: TRBV29-1
d_gene: TRBD2
abundance: -
j_gene: TRBJ2-3
CDR3aa: CSVNAGGRGDTQYF
CDR3nt: TGCAGCGTCAATGCGGGAGGCCGGGGAGATACGCAGTATTTT

v_gene: TRBV5-1
d_gene: -
abundance: -
j_gene: TRBJ1-6
CDR3aa: CASSLDTDYNSPLHF
CDR3nt: TGCGCCAGCAGCTTGGACACAGATTATAATTCACCCCTCCACTTT

v_gene: TRBV6-5
d_gene: TRBD2
abundance: -
j_gene: TRBJ2-2
CDR3aa: CASVGGRAPGELFF
CDR3nt: TGTGCCAGCGTCGGCGGGAGGGCCCCCGGGGAGCTGTTTTTT

v_gene: TRBV19
d_gene: -
abundance: -
j_gene: TRBJ2-2
CDR3aa: CASTSAGELFF
CDR3nt: TGTGCCAGTACCAGCGCCGGGGAGCTGTTTTTT

v_gene: TRBV6-5
d_gene: -
abundance: -
j_gene: TRBJ1-4
CDR3aa: CASSYLGATNEKLFF
CDR3nt: TGTGCCAGCAGTTACCTGGGAGCAACTAATGAAAAACTGTTTTTT

v_gene: TRBV7-2
d_gene: TRBD2
abundance: -
j_gene: TRBJ2-1
CDR3aa: CASSLAFLASGFNEQFF
CDR3nt: TGTGCCAGCAGCTTAGCGTTCTTGGCTAGCGGGTTCAATGAGCAGTTCTTC

v_gene: TRBV28
d_gene: -
abundance: once
j_gene: TRBJ2-4
CDR3aa: CASQLGGRKNIQYF
CDR3nt: TGTGCCAGCCAGCTCGGGGGGCGGAAAAACATTCAGTACTTC

v_gene: TRBV28
d_gene: -
abundance: few
j_gene: TRBJ2-3
CDR3aa: CASSFPLASDTQYF
CDR3nt: TGTGCCAGCAGTTTTCCTCTAGCGTCAGATACGCAGTATTTT

v_gene: TRBV28
d_gene: TRBD1
abundance: -
j_gene: TRBJ1-6
CDR3aa: CASSPTTGVNSPLHF
CDR3nt: TGTGCCAGCAGCCCGACGACAGGGGTTAATTCACCCCTCCACTTT

v_gene: TRBV9
d_gene: -
abundance: -
j_gene: TRBJ1-1
CDR3aa: CASSPLFF
CDR3nt: TGTGCCAGCAGCCCCCTGTTCTTT

v_gene: TRBV20-1
d_gene: -
abundance: -
j_gene: TRBJ1-5
CDR3aa: CSASNGFRVSNQPQHF
CDR3nt: TGCAGTGCTAGTAACGGGTTCCGGGTCAGCAATCAGCCCCAGCATTTT

v_gene: TRBV28
d_gene: -
abundance: -
j_gene: TRBJ1-2
CDR3aa: CASSLSGVYGYTF
CDR3nt: TGTGCCAGCAGTTTATCAGGGGTCTATGGCTACACCTTC

v_gene: TRBV7-9
d_gene: TRBD1
abundance: -
j_gene: TRBJ2-5
CDR3aa: CASSLQRTGAKTQYF
CDR3nt: TGTGCCAGCAGCTTACAGCGGACAGGGGCCAAGACCCAGTACTTC

v_gene: TRBV2
d_gene: TRBD2
abundance: -
j_gene: TRBJ2-3
CDR3aa: CASIAGEGDTQYF
CDR3nt: TGTGCCAGCATAGCGGGGGAGGGGGATACGCAGTATTTT

v_gene: TRBV18
d_gene: -
abundance: -
j_gene: TRBJ1-1
CDR3aa: CASSPPDTVTEAFF
CDR3nt: TGTGCCAGCTCACCACCGGACACAGTCACTGAAGCTTTCTTT

v_gene: TRBV4-1
d_gene: -
abundance: -
j_gene: TRBJ2-3
CDR3aa: CASSQVGRDTDTQYF
CDR3nt: TGCGCCAGCAGCCAAGTTGGCAGGGACACAGATACGCAGTATTTT

v_gene: TRBV27
d_gene: TRBD2
abundance: -
j_gene: TRBJ2-2
CDR3aa: CASSTTSGRGGELFF
CDR3nt: TGTGCCAGCAGTACCACTAGCGGGAGGGGCGGGGAGCTGTTTTTT

v_gene: TRBV19
d_gene: TRBD1
abundance: -
j_gene: TRBJ1-2
CDR3aa: CASRQGYGYTF
CDR3nt: TGTGCCAGTCGACAGGGGTATGGCTACACCTTC

v_gene: TRBV27
d_gene: -
abundance: -
j_gene: TRBJ1-6
CDR3aa: CARPPGDNSPLHF
CDR3nt: TGTGCCAGGCCACCGGGGGATAATTCACCCCTCCACTTT

v_gene: TRBV18
d_gene: TRBD2
abundance: -
j_gene: TRBJ2-1
CDR3aa: CASSPSTGGAEQFF
CDR3nt: TGTGCCAGCTCACCATCGACGGGGGGTGCTGAGCAGTTCTTC

v_gene: TRBV20-1
d_gene: -
abundance: -
j_gene: TRBJ2-5
CDR3aa: CSASQQETQYF
CDR3nt: TGCAGTGCTAGCCAGCAAGAGACCCAGTACTTC

v_gene: TRBV3-1/TRBV3-2
d_gene: -
abundance: -
j_gene: TRBJ2-3
CDR3aa: CASSQDPGLGRDTQYF
CDR3nt: TGTGCCAGCAGCCAAGACCCAGGTTTGGGCAGGGATACGCAGTATTTT

v_gene: TRBV28
d_gene: -
abundance: -
j_gene: TRBJ1-3
CDR3aa: CASSFRGLEGNTIYF
CDR3nt: TGTGCCAGCAGTTTTAGAGGTCTGGAGGGAAACACCATATATTTT